This is a list of T cell receptor beta chains from one sample in a study of Ad26.COV2.S vaccination and SARS-CoV-2 variants. Produced via immunoSEQ multiplex PCR; TCRdb's table is partial and in-frame only. The repertoire has 380,000 or so clones, 83% of them found once; the top ten carry 7% to 9.5%. This specimen was peripheral blood, taken in a trial of Ad26.COV2.S vaccine versus placebo. The receptor source for this set is a person between 18 and 65 years old who received the Ad26.COV2.S COVID-19 vaccine or a placebo. CDR3s include the opening cysteine and the closing phenylalanine or tryptophan. Each record gives: V gene, J gene, clone size, CDR3 protein. Clone sizes are given selectively: once, few, many, or a class where the clone is expanded.

>TRBV4-3|TRBJ2-5|-
CASSQGGGTQYF
>TRBV3-1/TRBV3-2|TRBJ2-7|-
CASSQSGTPYEQYF
>TRBV7-2|TRBJ1-4|-
CASSFRGNEKLFF
>TRBV7-3|TRBJ1-2|-
CASSSTGGVDGYTF
>TRBV10-3|TRBJ2-1|-
CAISEPGTKVNEQFF
>TRBV20-1|TRBJ2-7|-
CSARVFSESHF
>TRBV4-1|TRBJ2-3|-
CASSQGGAGGTDTQYF
>TRBV6-6|TRBJ1-2|once
CASSRTGDPDYGYTF
>TRBV4-1|TRBJ2-7|-
CASSQEGGASYEQYF
>TRBV30|TRBJ2-7|-
CAWSSIHSWVRANF
>TRBV4-3|TRBJ2-6|-
CASSQVGGGSGANVLTF
>TRBV5-6|TRBJ1-2|few
CASSSDFYGYTF
>TRBV4-3|TRBJ2-1|-
CASSQDFPSGVQLNEQFF
>TRBV5-4|TRBJ2-1|once
CASSSGGNEQFF
>TRBV9|TRBJ1-2|few
CASSLRYLDGYTF
>TRBV6-4|TRBJ2-6|-
CASSERGSGANVLTF
>TRBV3-1/TRBV3-2|TRBJ1-1|-
CASSQAGGDTEAFF
>TRBV5-5|TRBJ1-6|-
CASSLGDRANNSPLHF
>TRBV11-3|TRBJ2-5|-
CASSLRETQYF
>TRBV2|TRBJ1-5|-
CASRGQGYSNQPQHF
>TRBV5-6|TRBJ1-1|-
CASSQQGLMNTEAFF
>TRBV7-9|TRBJ2-7|many
CASSLSPSISYEQYF
>TRBV5-1|TRBJ2-5|-
CASSWVGGRLKETQYF
>TRBV15|TRBJ2-6|-
CATSRAGAGANVLTF
>TRBV6-5|TRBJ2-7|-
CASSRQGGYYEQYF
>TRBV4-2|TRBJ1-5|once
CASSQERGPRPQHF
>TRBV18|TRBJ1-6|-
CASSDDRTGGRNSPLHF
>TRBV6-5|TRBJ2-2|-
CANGIGGELFF
>TRBV11-2|TRBJ1-2|once
CASSLGVDYGYTF
>TRBV7-6|TRBJ1-1|-
CASSYREDTEAFF
>TRBV29-1|TRBJ1-1|-
CSVALTSYTEAFF
>TRBV21-1|TRBJ1-5|-
CASSKTARGEGGAQPQHF
>TRBV4-1|TRBJ2-1|few
CASTERPSYNEQFF
>TRBV18|TRBJ2-5|-
CASQRTAQETQYF
>TRBV19|TRBJ1-6|-
CASSMSSYNSPLHF
>TRBV7-2|TRBJ2-1|-
CASSLPGTGAYNEQFF
>TRBV2|TRBJ1-3|-
CASSSVGNTIYF
>TRBV5-5|TRBJ1-6|few
CASSLSGQSYSPLHF
>TRBV7-9|TRBJ1-2|few
CASSLLGRKANYGYTF
>TRBV27|TRBJ2-7|-
CASSNRAERQYF
>TRBV18|TRBJ2-1|once
CASSPQSGGGQFF
>TRBV11-3|TRBJ2-7|-
CASSLGREVNEQYF
>TRBV14|TRBJ1-6|-
CASSFRTDKNSPLHF
>TRBV10-2|TRBJ1-2|-
CASSENMASPRGYTF
>TRBV4-1|TRBJ1-5|-
CASSQLGRGQPQHF
>TRBV7-9|TRBJ1-5|few
CASSFVGDPWPQHF
>TRBV4-1|TRBJ1-1|-
CASSPPGNTEAFF
>TRBV5-1|TRBJ2-2|-
CASTTGTGYTGELFF
>TRBV12-3/TRBV12-4|TRBJ1-6|-
CASSPLFNSPLHF
>TRBV5-1|TRBJ1-3|-
CASSEGSSGNTIYF
>TRBV19|TRBJ1-3|-
CASSTPSRDRAGNTIYF
>TRBV29-1|TRBJ2-7|-
CSVDTGAYEQYF
>TRBV7-6|TRBJ2-3|-
CASSSPWARGDTQYF
>TRBV19|TRBJ2-3|-
CASSISGWTDTQYF
>TRBV6-6|TRBJ2-5|-
CASRTPRAQETQYF
>TRBV4-1|TRBJ2-5|once
CASSQDTGGKTQYF
>TRBV7-2|TRBJ2-2|once
CASSLEPNTGELFF
>TRBV12-3/TRBV12-4|TRBJ1-2|-
CASSSGTGAGYTF
>TRBV6-5|TRBJ1-3|-
CASSLRDGNTIYF